The 27 T cell receptor beta chains given below trace back to one sample, sequenced in a study of blood T cell repertoires in COVID-19. The method was immunoSEQ multiplex PCR; TCRdb's version includes in-frame clones alone and lacks a portion of them. Here the sample spans some 3,500 clones, 76% being singletons. The specimen sequenced was peripheral blood. These receptors originate from a human donor in a cohort sampled during active COVID-19.

There are a few counts of this clone. The chain joins TRBV5-1 to TRBJ1-1; D unresolved. The CDR3 contains 15 residues. V was clipped by 0 bases and J by 0 bases, with 9 bases between them. In germline, CDR1 is SGHRS, CDR2 YFSETQ. CDR3 sequence (DNA): TGCGCCAGCAGCTTGGCAGCAGCGATGAACACTGAAGCTTTCTTT. Protein product: CASSLAAAMNTEAFF.

The J gene is TRBJ2-1, the V gene TRBV15, with 7 bases matching TRBD1. The CDR3 consists of 17 residues. V lost 1 base to trimming and J lost 8 bases; unmatched junction nucleotides: 14. CDR1 is LNHNV, CDR2 YYDKDF, per germline (reference sequence). The CDR3 reads CATSRVGRAGGLDEQFF. CDR3 sequence (DNA): TGTGCCACCAGCAGAGTAGGCCGGGCAGGGGGATTGGATGAGCAGTTCTTC.

By share of the sample, this clone is medium-sized. V gene TRBV5-1 combines with J gene TRBJ1-5; maybe TRBD1 (6 bases). V shed 4 bases and J shed 5 bases, with 22 bases lying between them. Germline-derived CDR1 and CDR2 are SGHRS and YFSETQ. The CDR3 is 17 residues long. CDR3 amino acids: CASSPGGAPVKDQPQHF. The CDR3 DNA sequence: TGCGCCAGCAGCCCCGGGGGGGCTCCCGTAAAGGATCAGCCCCAGCATTTT.

J is TRBJ1-2 and V is TRBV19; TRBD1 aligns across 7 bases. CDR3 length: 14 amino acids. Germline lookup yields CDR1 LNHDA and CDR2 SQIVND (reference sequence). V lost 6 bases, J lost 3 bases, and 7 bases stayed unmatched. CDR3 in amino acids: CASRPTGEDYGYTF. CDR3 coding DNA: TGTGCCAGTAGGCCCACAGGGGAGGACTATGGCTACACCTTC. The full variable domain, rest sourced from reference TRBV19 and TRBJ1-2, is DGGITQSPKYLFRKEGQNVTLSCEQNLNHDAMYWYRQDPGQGLRLIYYSQIVNDFQKGDIAEGYSVSREKKESFPLTVTSAQKNPTAFYLCASRPTGEDYGYTFGSGTRLTVV.

The chain recombines TRBV6-4 with TRBJ2-3, with a weak D call TRBD2 (5 bases). Germline V gene sequence: CDR1 MRHNA, CDR2 SNTAGT. V was clipped by 4 bases and J by 5 bases, with 13 bases between them. The CDR3 has 14 residues. The CDR3 coding sequence is TGTGCCAGCAGTGTCGGTTCCGAGGGAGATACGCAGTATTTT. Protein sequence: CASSVGSEGDTQYF.

In this sample, this clone turned up a few times. CDR3 sequence: CSVDPRAYTEAFF. For the CDR3, the DNA is TGCAGCGTTGATCCCAGGGCGTACACTGAAGCTTTCTTT. V and J are TRBV29-1 and TRBJ1-1; D is perhaps TRBD1 (5 bases). The CDR3 length is 13 residues. V lost 3 bases and J 3 bases, leaving 11 bases between the germline ends. Germline loops: CDR1 SQVTM, CDR2 ANQGSEA.

This chain joins TRBV7-3 and TRBJ2-2; D might be TRBD1 (7 bases). V gave up 5 bases and J gave up 5 bases, with 15 bases separating them. Looked up from germline, CDR1 is SGHTA and CDR2 is FQGTGA. The CDR3 is 15 amino acids. The CDR3 region has the DNA TGTGCCAGCAGCCGCCAGGGGGGTATAACCGGGGAGCTGTTTTTT. It encodes CASSRQGGITGELFF.

The V and J genes are TRBV10-3 and TRBJ1-1; no firm D call. CDR3 size: 13 residues. V gave up 7 bases and J gave up 5 bases, with 14 bases separating them. CDR1 and CDR2 (germline): ENHRY, SYGVKD. This chain's CDR3 is CAIIDPPGTEAFF. The CDR3 DNA reads TGTGCCATCATCGACCCCCCCGGGACTGAAGCTTTCTTT.

This clone has just one count. The V and J genes are TRBV5-6 and TRBJ2-2, with 7 positions matching TRBD2. The ends lost 4 bases at V and 3 bases at J; junction bases unmatched: 6. The CDR3 consists of 15 residues. Germline V gene sequence: CDR1 SGHDT, CDR2 YYEEEE. CDR3 region: CASSRSGSHTGELFF. CDR3 nucleotide sequence: TGTGCCAGCAGCCGTAGCGGGTCCCACACCGGGGAGCTGTTTTTT.

This clone was counted between two and nine times. The rearrangement links TRBV4-3 to TRBJ2-7; a weak D match, TRBD2 (5 bases). Trimming stripped 0 bases from V and 0 bases from J, with 12 bases between. Germline CDR1 reads LGHNA; CDR2 reads YSLEER. The CDR3 covers 16 residues. This CDR3 is CASSQDVPGSSYEQYF. As DNA, the CDR3 is TGCGCCAGCAGCCAAGACGTCCCGGGGAGCTCCTACGAGCAGTACTTC.

The chain employs TRBV6-5 and TRBJ2-7; the D gene is possibly TRBD2 (5 bases). Germline V CDR1 and CDR2: MNHEY, SVGAGI. V was trimmed by 5 bases and J by 5 bases, leaving 10 bases between them. There are 12 residues in the CDR3. CDR3 DNA: TGTGCCAGCAGTCGCTCCGGGGACGAGCAGTACGTC. Translating it yields CASSRSGDEQYV.

The CDR3 protein is CASSVSGPLEQYF. The CDR3, as DNA: TGCGCCAGCAGTGTTAGCGGCCCTCTCGAGCAGTACTTC. The V call is TRBV5-1, the J call TRBJ2-7; D may be TRBD2 (6 bases). The CDR3 consists of 13 residues. Trimming removed 5 bases at V and 6 bases at J, with 15 bases between. Germline CDR1 and CDR2: SGHRS and YFSETQ.

The V gene is TRBV4-1, the J gene TRBJ2-1; D is unclear. V was cut by 1 base and J by 9 bases, with 10 bases left in between. CDR1 is MGHRA and CDR2 is YSYEKL in the germline V gene. CDR3 length: 13 amino acids. The CDR3 DNA reads as TGCGCCAGCAGCCAAGTGGAAGCGCTTGAGCAGTTCTTC. The encoded protein is CASSQVEALEQFF.

V and J are TRBV2 and TRBJ2-7, with a tentative D call TRBD1 (6 bases). Germline values: CDR1 SNHLY, CDR2 FYNNEI. Trimming shortened V by 6 bases and J by 6 bases, and 12 bases separated the two germline ends. This CDR3 has 12 residues. The DNA for the CDR3 is TGTGCCAGCAGCGTACAGGGTGGCGAGCAGTACGTC. Encoded protein: CASSVQGGEQYV.

This clone turned up a few times. The chain employs TRBV5-1 and TRBJ1-1, with D tentatively TRBD1 (5 bases). V was trimmed by 4 bases and J by 1 base, leaving 8 bases between them. The CDR3 is 13 amino acids. CDR1 is SGHRS and CDR2 is YFSETQ in the germline V gene. The CDR3 here is CASSRDRNTEAFF. The CDR3 nucleotides read TGCGCCAGCAGCCGAGACAGGAACACTGAAGCTTTCTTT.

V is TRBV5-1 and J is TRBJ1-1, with TRBD1 matching 8 bases. The CDR3 is 16 residues long. The trim removed 5 bases at V and 4 bases at J, leaving 13 bases unmatched. Germline loops: CDR1 SGHRS, CDR2 YFSETQ. DNA of the CDR3: TGCGCCAGCAGAAACACCGGGACAGGAGGGATCACTGAAGCTTTCTTT. Its translation is CASRNTGTGGITEAFF. Together with reference TRBV5-1 and TRBJ1-1, the CDR3 gives the full variable domain: KAGVTQTPRYLIKTRGQQVTLSCSPISGHRSVSWYQQTPGQGLQFLFEYFSETQRNKGNFPGRFSGRQFSNSRSEMNVSTLELGDSALYLCASRNTGTGGITEAFFGQGTRLTVV.

V gene TRBV6-5 combines with J gene TRBJ1-5, with D hard to call. This CDR3 has 14 amino acids. The germline CDR1 and CDR2 sequences are MNHEY and SVGAGI. Trimming removed 6 bases at V and 3 bases at J, with 12 bases between. The CDR3 coding sequence is TGTGCCAGCAGCCGAGACACGACCAATCAGCCCCAGCATTTT. Protein sequence: CASSRDTTNQPQHF.

The chain recombines TRBV6-2 or TRBV6-3 with TRBJ2-3; 8 bases agree with TRBD1. The length of the CDR3 is 16 residues. The J segment lost 0 bases and the V segment lost 2 bases, leaving 4 bases of the junction unmatched. Germline CDR1 is MNHEY and CDR2 is SVGEGT. The CDR3, as DNA: TGTGCCAGCAGTTACGGGACAGGACCTAGCACAGATACGCAGTATTTT. It is translated as CASSYGTGPSTDTQYF.

This clone was recorded a few times. This chain links TRBV7-9 with TRBJ1-6; 7 nucleotides match TRBD1. The CDR3 runs 14 residues. The trim removed 5 bases at V and 9 bases at J, leaving 7 bases unmatched. CDR1 and CDR2 from the germline V gene are SEHNR and FQNEAQ (reference sequence). The CDR3 DNA reads TGTGCCAGCAGCCGGGACAGCAATCTTTCACCCCTCCACTTT. Translation gives CASSRDSNLSPLHF.

This sequence joins TRBV28 and TRBJ1-6, with a weak D call TRBD1 (6 bases). The CDR3 is 15 amino acids. The V gene lost 1 base and the J gene lost 10 bases, with 14 bases spanning the gap. Germline CDR1 is MDHEN and CDR2 is SYDVKM. The CDR3 protein is CASSLSGRGQSPLHF. CDR3 DNA: TGTGCCAGCAGTTTATCGGGCCGGGGACAATCACCCCTCCACTTT.

This clone showed up just once. This rearrangement joins TRBV3-1 (or the pseudogene TRBV3-2) to TRBJ2-2, with 7 nucleotides matching TRBD1. In germline, CDR1 is LGHDT, CDR2 YNNKEL (reference sequence). This CDR3 region has 24 residues. Germline trimming cut 7 bases from V and 1 base from J; bases unmatched to any gene: 33. DNA for the CDR3: TGTGCCAGCACTTACGCCCAGACGCCCGAATTCCGGGACAGAACAAAATTGAACACCGGGGAGCTGTTTTTT. Translating it yields CASTYAQTPEFRDRTKLNTGELFF.

The chain recombines TRBV5-1 with TRBJ2-1, with D perhaps matching TRBD1 (5 bases). Germline CDR1 and CDR2: SGHRS and YFSETQ. Trimming cost V 2 bases and J 8 bases, with 20 bases left between them. CDR3 length equals 16 residues. The CDR3 loop reads CASSLPSRAKGDEQFF. The CDR3, as DNA: TGCGCCAGCAGCTTACCGTCGCGCGCCAAAGGGGATGAGCAGTTCTTC.

This clone was seen a single time. This chain links TRBV2 with TRBJ2-7; D gene unclear. The ends were cut back, 1 base at V and 3 bases at J, with 7 bases in the middle. Germline values: CDR1 SNHLY, CDR2 FYNNEI. The CDR3 runs to 13 residues. Written as DNA, the CDR3 is TGTGCCAGCAGTGAAGGGTCCTACTACGAGCAGTACGTC. Translation: CASSEGSYYEQYV.

This clone appeared a few times. The J gene is TRBJ1-1, the V gene TRBV19, with D possibly TRBD1 on 5 matching bases. From germline, CDR1 is LNHDA and CDR2 SQIVND (reference sequence). Deletions cut 3 bases from V and 2 bases from J, with 19 bases between. This CDR3 is 17 amino acids long. CDR3 in DNA: TGTGCCAGTAGTATCGCCGGACATTCAAGGCTTAACACTGAAGCTTTCTTT. Translation: CASSIAGHSRLNTEAFF.

The genes are TRBV11-2 and TRBJ2-2; the D gene is possibly TRBD2 (6 bases). Germline values: CDR1 SGHAT, CDR2 FQNNGV. The CDR3 runs to 14 residues. V gave up 6 bases and J gave up 3 bases, with 11 bases separating them. The CDR3 DNA reads TGTGCCAGCAGGGCCGGGACTTACACCGGGGAGCTGTTTTTT. It is translated as CASRAGTYTGELFF.

This clone was seen a handful of times. CDR3 DNA sequence: TGTGCCAGCAGGCCCGGGACAGGGGACCTAGAGACCCAGTACTTC. Translation: CASRPGTGDLETQYF. V is TRBV28 and J is TRBJ2-5; TRBD1 agrees at 10 bases. In germline, CDR1 is MDHEN, CDR2 SYDVKM. The V and J ends lost 6 bases and 4 bases, in that order; junction bases with no gene match: 8. This CDR3 spans 15 amino acids.

The chain uses TRBV2 and TRBJ2-1; 10 nucleotides line up with TRBD2. CDR3 length: 15 residues. Germline values: CDR1 SNHLY, CDR2 FYNNEI. Trimming at V came to 4 bases and at J to 6 bases, leaving 6 bases not matched to a gene. For the CDR3, the DNA is TGTGCCAGCAGTGGCCTAGCGGGGGTAGGCAATGAGCAGTTCTTC. This encodes CASSGLAGVGNEQFF.